These T cell receptor beta chains were read from a single sample in a study of regulatory T cells in long-lasting Graves disease. TCRdb passed the multiplex PCR reads through MiXCR, listing each CDR3 protein once. The repertoire includes 300,000 to 500,000 distinct CDR3 sequences, more than 20% of them detected once, and less than 25% sits in the top ten. Source: peripheral blood mononuclear cells (PBMCs), taken when the disease was refractory, from a patient treated with antithyroid drugs. The receptors derive from a female donor with Graves disease. Each CDR3 is given with its conserved first and last residue. D genes are given only for firm matches. Size tells how often a clone was seen (once, few, many) or the class of an expanded clone, and some rows leave it out.

cdr3_nt: TGTGCCAGCAGTGGTCCAGGGGTTCAGCCCCAGCATTTT; cdr3_aa: CASSGPGVQPQHF; v_call: TRBV25-1; d_call: -; j_call: TRBJ1-5; clone_size: few
cdr3_nt: TGTGCCAGCAGCTTAGTACGGCTCGGGGAGCAGTTCTTC; cdr3_aa: CASSLVRLGEQFF; v_call: TRBV7-2; d_call: -; j_call: TRBJ2-1; clone_size: few
cdr3_nt: TGTGCCAGCAGCCCACCGACCGACCGGCATGGCTACACCTTC; cdr3_aa: CASSPPTDRHGYTF; v_call: TRBV7-2; d_call: -; j_call: TRBJ1-2; clone_size: -
cdr3_nt: TGTGCCACCCTAGACAGGGCCTCATCTGAAGCTTTCTTT; cdr3_aa: CATLDRASSEAFF; v_call: TRBV25-1; d_call: TRBD1; j_call: TRBJ1-1; clone_size: -
cdr3_nt: TGTGCCAGTAGTCCCTCCGGAGCGGGAGAGACCCAGTACTTC; cdr3_aa: CASSPSGAGETQYF; v_call: TRBV19; d_call: -; j_call: TRBJ2-5; clone_size: few
cdr3_nt: TGTGCCAGCAGTTATCCGGACACGAACACTGAAGCTTTCTTT; cdr3_aa: CASSYPDTNTEAFF; v_call: TRBV6-5; d_call: -; j_call: TRBJ1-1; clone_size: -
cdr3_nt: TGTGCCAGCACCAGAACAGGGGAACGGTCTGGCTACACCTTC; cdr3_aa: CASTRTGERSGYTF; v_call: TRBV6-1; d_call: TRBD1; j_call: TRBJ1-2; clone_size: -
cdr3_nt: TGTGCCAGCAGTTTGGGCAGGGCGAACTATGGCTACACCTTC; cdr3_aa: CASSLGRANYGYTF; v_call: TRBV12-3/TRBV12-4; d_call: -; j_call: TRBJ1-2; clone_size: many
cdr3_nt: TGTGCCAGCACCCAGGCCAGGGGGCTAGGGGAGCTGTTTTTT; cdr3_aa: CASTQARGLGELFF; v_call: TRBV6-1; d_call: TRBD1; j_call: TRBJ2-2; clone_size: many
cdr3_nt: TGTGCCAGCAGTGAGAAAGCAGGGGGCGCGGAGACCCAGTACTTC; cdr3_aa: CASSEKAGGAETQYF; v_call: TRBV6-4; d_call: TRBD1; j_call: TRBJ2-5; clone_size: -
cdr3_nt: TGTGCCAGCTCACCAGATCCGGGACAGGGGGCGCTTGGGGCCAACGTCCTGACTTTC; cdr3_aa: CASSPDPGQGALGANVLTF; v_call: TRBV18; d_call: TRBD1; j_call: TRBJ2-6; clone_size: -
cdr3_nt: TGTGCCAGTAGTATGGAAGCGGGAGTTGGCGGCGAGCAGTACTTC; cdr3_aa: CASSMEAGVGGEQYF; v_call: TRBV19; d_call: TRBD2; j_call: TRBJ2-7; clone_size: -
cdr3_nt: TGTGCCAGTAGTGGGGCAGCTTACGAGCAGTACTTC; cdr3_aa: CASSGAAYEQYF; v_call: TRBV19; d_call: -; j_call: TRBJ2-7; clone_size: few
cdr3_nt: TGTGCCACCGCGACAGGGGGCGCTGGGGCCAACGTCCTGACTTTC; cdr3_aa: CATATGGAGANVLTF; v_call: TRBV10-3; d_call: TRBD1; j_call: TRBJ2-6; clone_size: -
cdr3_nt: TGTGCCAGCAGTGAATCAAGGTCCTACGAGCAGTACTTC; cdr3_aa: CASSESRSYEQYF; v_call: TRBV25-1; d_call: -; j_call: TRBJ2-7; clone_size: many
cdr3_nt: TGTGCCAGCAGCCCCCAAATGGGGACAGACACCATATATTTT; cdr3_aa: CASSPQMGTDTIYF; v_call: TRBV7-6; d_call: TRBD1; j_call: TRBJ1-3; clone_size: -
cdr3_nt: TGCGCCAGCAGCTTGGAAGGGCCCACAGATACGCAGTATTTT; cdr3_aa: CASSLEGPTDTQYF; v_call: TRBV5-1; d_call: -; j_call: TRBJ2-3; clone_size: -
cdr3_nt: TGTGCCAGCAGTGCCCCAGGGGCTCCTGGGAATGAGCAGTTCTTC; cdr3_aa: CASSAPGAPGNEQFF; v_call: TRBV28; d_call: -; j_call: TRBJ2-1; clone_size: few
cdr3_nt: TGTGCCAGCTCTCCACTAGCGCAAGAGACCCAGTACTTC; cdr3_aa: CASSPLAQETQYF; v_call: TRBV18; d_call: TRBD2; j_call: TRBJ2-5; clone_size: many
cdr3_nt: TGCAGCGTTGAGGGCGTGCGGTCGTTGAACTATGGCTACACCTTC; cdr3_aa: CSVEGVRSLNYGYTF; v_call: TRBV29-1; d_call: -; j_call: TRBJ1-2; clone_size: many
cdr3_nt: TGTGCCAGCAGCTTAACAACGCAGCCTAACTATGGCTACACCTTC; cdr3_aa: CASSLTTQPNYGYTF; v_call: TRBV7-9; d_call: -; j_call: TRBJ1-2; clone_size: few
cdr3_nt: TGTGCCGCTGAACAGGGGGGTGGCTACACCTTC; cdr3_aa: CAAEQGGGYTF; v_call: TRBV12-3/TRBV12-4; d_call: TRBD1; j_call: TRBJ1-2; clone_size: few
cdr3_nt: TGTGCCAGCAGCCCAACCGGGGCGAATGAAAAACTGTTTTTT; cdr3_aa: CASSPTGANEKLFF; v_call: TRBV12-3/TRBV12-4; d_call: -; j_call: TRBJ1-4; clone_size: many
cdr3_nt: TGCAGCGTCGAGGACAGGGGTAACTATGGCTACACCTTC; cdr3_aa: CSVEDRGNYGYTF; v_call: TRBV29-1; d_call: TRBD1; j_call: TRBJ1-2; clone_size: -
cdr3_nt: TGTGCCAGCAGACGGACGACAGGGGGGAACACTGAAGCTTTCTTT; cdr3_aa: CASRRTTGGNTEAFF; v_call: TRBV5-5; d_call: TRBD1; j_call: TRBJ1-1; clone_size: many
cdr3_nt: TGCGCCAGCAGCCTAGGGGAAGGGGGCAATCAGCCCCAGCATTTT; cdr3_aa: CASSLGEGGNQPQHF; v_call: TRBV5-1; d_call: -; j_call: TRBJ1-5; clone_size: few
cdr3_nt: TGCAGCGTTGGGTGGGGGGGGCAAGAGACCCAGTACTTC; cdr3_aa: CSVGWGGQETQYF; v_call: TRBV29-1; d_call: TRBD2; j_call: TRBJ2-5; clone_size: few
cdr3_nt: TGCGCCAGCAGCGTTGGACAGGGGGCCTATGGCTACACCTTC; cdr3_aa: CASSVGQGAYGYTF; v_call: TRBV5-1; d_call: TRBD1; j_call: TRBJ1-2; clone_size: -
cdr3_nt: TGCAGTGCTCAGCTCCCAGGACGAGCTAACTATGGCTACACCTTC; cdr3_aa: CSAQLPGRANYGYTF; v_call: TRBV20-1; d_call: -; j_call: TRBJ1-2; clone_size: -
cdr3_nt: TGTGCCACGGGACTAGCGGGAGCGGGGGAGCAGTTCTTC; cdr3_aa: CATGLAGAGEQFF; v_call: TRBV6-1; d_call: TRBD2; j_call: TRBJ2-1; clone_size: few
cdr3_nt: TGTGCCAGTGGGAGAGGACAGGGAGGCTATGGCTACACCTTC; cdr3_aa: CASGRGQGGYGYTF; v_call: TRBV19; d_call: TRBD1; j_call: TRBJ1-2; clone_size: few
cdr3_nt: TGCGCCAGCAGCCAAGTTCTTCGCAACACCGGGGAGCTGTTTTTT; cdr3_aa: CASSQVLRNTGELFF; v_call: TRBV4-1; d_call: -; j_call: TRBJ2-2; clone_size: -
cdr3_nt: TGTGCCAGCAGCTTAATTGTCGGGACACCTGAAGCTTTCTTT; cdr3_aa: CASSLIVGTPEAFF; v_call: TRBV7-2; d_call: -; j_call: TRBJ1-1; clone_size: many
cdr3_nt: TGTGCCAGCAGTTCCGGACAGGGGCAGTTCGATGGCTACACCTTC; cdr3_aa: CASSSGQGQFDGYTF; v_call: TRBV27; d_call: TRBD1; j_call: TRBJ1-2; clone_size: few
cdr3_nt: TGTGCCAGCAGCCCCGTGACCCTGAACACTGAAGCTTTCTTT; cdr3_aa: CASSPVTLNTEAFF; v_call: TRBV18; d_call: -; j_call: TRBJ1-1; clone_size: many
cdr3_nt: TGTGCCAGCAGTGGCCAGGGGATTTACACTGAAGCTTTCTTT; cdr3_aa: CASSGQGIYTEAFF; v_call: TRBV6-1; d_call: -; j_call: TRBJ1-1; clone_size: few
cdr3_nt: TGTGCCAGCAGCTTACGCAGGACCCCCTACGAGCAGTACTTC; cdr3_aa: CASSLRRTPYEQYF; v_call: TRBV11-1; d_call: -; j_call: TRBJ2-7; clone_size: many
cdr3_nt: TGCAGTGCTAGAGATAGCGGAACAGTCGAGCAGTACTTC; cdr3_aa: CSARDSGTVEQYF; v_call: TRBV20-1; d_call: -; j_call: TRBJ2-7; clone_size: few
cdr3_nt: TGTGCCAGCAGTTACCTGGGACAGGGTGGTGAAAAACTGTTTTTT; cdr3_aa: CASSYLGQGGEKLFF; v_call: TRBV6-2/TRBV6-3; d_call: TRBD1; j_call: TRBJ1-4; clone_size: few
cdr3_nt: TGCGCCAGCAGCCAAAGACTGGACTGGTGGTACGAGCAGTACTTC; cdr3_aa: CASSQRLDWWYEQYF; v_call: TRBV4-1; d_call: -; j_call: TRBJ2-7; clone_size: -
cdr3_nt: TGCAGTGCTAGAGCCCCTAACTATGGCTGCACCTTC; cdr3_aa: CSARAPNYGCTF; v_call: TRBV20-1; d_call: -; j_call: TRBJ1-2; clone_size: -
cdr3_nt: TGTGCCAGTAGTATAGATCTTGGGACGGGAGCCAAAAACATTCAGTACTTC; cdr3_aa: CASSIDLGTGAKNIQYF; v_call: TRBV19; d_call: -; j_call: TRBJ2-4; clone_size: -
cdr3_nt: TGTGCCAGCAGTACACTACAGGGATTCAATCAGCCCCAGCATTTT; cdr3_aa: CASSTLQGFNQPQHF; v_call: TRBV28; d_call: -; j_call: TRBJ1-5; clone_size: many
cdr3_nt: TGTGCCTATGGTGTGGCAGGGGGCGCGGTTAGGAAAAAACTGTTTTTT; cdr3_aa: CAYGVAGGAVRKKLFF; v_call: TRBV30; d_call: TRBD1; j_call: TRBJ1-4; clone_size: many
cdr3_nt: TGTGCCAGCAGCTTAGTTGCGGGAATACAGGGGTGGGATCAGCCCCAGCATTTT; cdr3_aa: CASSLVAGIQGWDQPQHF; v_call: TRBV7-2; d_call: TRBD1; j_call: TRBJ1-5; clone_size: few